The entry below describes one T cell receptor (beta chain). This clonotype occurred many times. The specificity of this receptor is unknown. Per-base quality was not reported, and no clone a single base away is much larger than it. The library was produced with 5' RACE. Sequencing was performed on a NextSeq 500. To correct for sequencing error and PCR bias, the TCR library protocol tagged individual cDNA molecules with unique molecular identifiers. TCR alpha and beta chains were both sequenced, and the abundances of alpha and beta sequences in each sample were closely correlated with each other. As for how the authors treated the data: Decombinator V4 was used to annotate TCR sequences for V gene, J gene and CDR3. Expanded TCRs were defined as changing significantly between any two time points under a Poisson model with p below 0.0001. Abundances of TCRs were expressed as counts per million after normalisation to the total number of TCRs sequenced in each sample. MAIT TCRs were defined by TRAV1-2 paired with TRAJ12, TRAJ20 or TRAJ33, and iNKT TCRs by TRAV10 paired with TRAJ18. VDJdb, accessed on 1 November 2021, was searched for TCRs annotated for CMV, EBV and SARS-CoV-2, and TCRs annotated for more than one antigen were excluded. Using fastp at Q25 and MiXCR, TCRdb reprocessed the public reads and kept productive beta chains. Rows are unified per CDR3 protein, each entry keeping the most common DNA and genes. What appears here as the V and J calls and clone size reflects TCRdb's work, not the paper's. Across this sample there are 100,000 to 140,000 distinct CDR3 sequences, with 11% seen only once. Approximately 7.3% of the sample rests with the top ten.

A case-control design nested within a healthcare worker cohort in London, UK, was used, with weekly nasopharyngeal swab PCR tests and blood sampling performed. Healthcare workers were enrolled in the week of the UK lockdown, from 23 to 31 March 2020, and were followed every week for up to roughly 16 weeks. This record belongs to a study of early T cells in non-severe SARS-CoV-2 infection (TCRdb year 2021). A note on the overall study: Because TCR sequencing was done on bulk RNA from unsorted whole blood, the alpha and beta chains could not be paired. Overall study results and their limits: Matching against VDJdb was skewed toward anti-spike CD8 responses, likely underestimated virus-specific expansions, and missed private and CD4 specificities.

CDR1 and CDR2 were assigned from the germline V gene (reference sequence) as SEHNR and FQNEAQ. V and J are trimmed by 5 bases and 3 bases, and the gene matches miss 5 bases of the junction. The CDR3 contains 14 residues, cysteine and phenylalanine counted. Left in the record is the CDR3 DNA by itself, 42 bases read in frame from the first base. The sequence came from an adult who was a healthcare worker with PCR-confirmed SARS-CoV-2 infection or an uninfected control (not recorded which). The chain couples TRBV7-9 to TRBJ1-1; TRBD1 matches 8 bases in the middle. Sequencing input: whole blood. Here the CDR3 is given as CASSPDRGDTEAFF. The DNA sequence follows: TGTGCCAGCAGCCCAGACAGGGGTGACACTGAAGCTTTCTTT.